The source of this T cell receptor (beta chain) is a study of cytomegalovirus exposure and HLA in healthy donors. Germline lookup yields CDR1 SGHRS and CDR2 YFSETQ. V was trimmed by 3 bases and J by 3 bases, leaving 15 bases between them. The CDR3 length is 15 residues. Study results and limitations: Most TCR sequences showed up rarely, but some public TCRs showed up in many donors. Approximately 160 TCR beta chains were listed as cytomegalovirus-associated. Specificity of three CMV-associated chains for CMV antigens was verified in vitro.

Here immunoSEQ multiplex PCR was the method, and the copy in TCRdb shows in-frame clones only, minus some. The sample holds about 160,000 clones, more than 80% seen once. Donors came from a validation cohort of about 110 subjects, distinct from the first 666-subject cohort. As for this clone: Its antigen is unidentified.

This receptor was identified in a woman under 30 in good health and CMV-seropositive. What was sequenced was PBMCs. The V and J genes are TRBV5-1 and TRBJ1-2; D is undetermined. CDR3: CASSSPGEGYYGYTF. The CDR3 DNA reads TGCGCCAGCAGCTCACCCGGTGAGGGCTACTATGGCTACACCTTC.